This TCR beta chain was recorded in a study of blood T cells in healthy people across ages. The authors ran a second PCR of roughly 6 to 12 cycles using a sample-barcoded 5' primer and a J-beta primer mix. TCRdb called the 5' RACE reads again in MiXCR, with one record for every CDR3 protein. The sample yields about 750,000 distinct CDR3 sequences, about 53% seen once. The germline V and J ends were trimmed by 4 bases and 2 bases, with 9 bases remaining between them. The CDR3 length is 13 residues. Germline V gene lookup returns CDR1 LGHDT and CDR2 YNNKEL (reference sequence). This clonotype was seen more than once but under ten times.

The sequencing sample was made of blood. The source is a man older than 75 in good health. V and J are TRBV3-1 and TRBJ2-7, with D possibly matching TRBD2 (5 bases). The CDR3 region has the DNA TGTGCCAGCAGCCGGACTCCTCCCTACGAGCAGTACTTC. This sequence encodes CASSRTPPYEQYF.